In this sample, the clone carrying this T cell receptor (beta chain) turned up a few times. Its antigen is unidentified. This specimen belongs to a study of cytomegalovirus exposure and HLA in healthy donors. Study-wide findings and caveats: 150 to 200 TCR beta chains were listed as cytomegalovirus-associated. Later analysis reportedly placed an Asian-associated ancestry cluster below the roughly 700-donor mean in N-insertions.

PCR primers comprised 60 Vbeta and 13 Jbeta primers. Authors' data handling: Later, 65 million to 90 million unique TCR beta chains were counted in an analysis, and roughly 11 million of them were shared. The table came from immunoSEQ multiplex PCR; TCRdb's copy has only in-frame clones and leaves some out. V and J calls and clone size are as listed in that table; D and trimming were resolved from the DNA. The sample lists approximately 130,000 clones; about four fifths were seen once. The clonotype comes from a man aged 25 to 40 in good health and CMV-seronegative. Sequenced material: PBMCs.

DNA of the CDR3: TGTGCCAGCGGCCTTTTGGGCAATCAGCCCCAGCATTTT. This gives the protein CASGLLGNQPQHF. This chain connects TRBV6-5 to TRBJ1-5; D ambiguous. There are 13 residues in the CDR3. Trimming removed 8 bases from V and 2 bases from J, with 10 bases in between. Germline CDR1 reads MNHEY; CDR2 reads SVGAGI.